These T cell receptor beta chains were read from a single sample in a study of blood T cell repertoires in COVID-19. Measured with immunoSEQ multiplex PCR; TCRdb has only the in-frame clones, and not every one. The sample has approximately 300,000 clones, more than 85% seen once. Sequencing was performed on PBMCs or T cells enriched from blood (not recorded which). These TCRs come from a woman between 25 and 40 years old who had recovered from COVID-19. Both conserved end residues are part of each CDR3. The D gene is left open where the match is weak. Some rows have no size entry. The others give once, few or many, or a class for an expanded clone.

d_gene: -
j_gene: TRBJ2-1
abundance: -
v_gene: TRBV20-1
CDR3nt: TGCAGTGCTAGTCGGTGGGGGGTTAATGAGCAGTTCTTC
CDR3aa: CSASRWGVNEQFF

d_gene: -
j_gene: TRBJ1-2
abundance: -
v_gene: TRBV5-4
CDR3nt: TGTGCCAGCAGCTTGGAGACAGTTGGCTACACCTTC
CDR3aa: CASSLETVGYTF

d_gene: -
j_gene: TRBJ2-3
abundance: -
v_gene: TRBV21-1
CDR3nt: TGTGCCAGGGGGGAGGGCCGGGACACTAGCACAGATACGCAGTATTTT
CDR3aa: CARGEGRDTSTDTQYF

d_gene: -
j_gene: TRBJ2-5
abundance: once
v_gene: TRBV7-2
CDR3nt: TGTGCCAGCAGCCTCCAGGGGGGCGGGCCAGAGACCCAGTACTTC
CDR3aa: CASSLQGGGPETQYF

d_gene: TRBD1
j_gene: TRBJ2-2
abundance: -
v_gene: TRBV2
CDR3nt: TGTGCCAGCAGTCCGCTGACAGGGGGCACCGGGGAGCTGTTTTTT
CDR3aa: CASSPLTGGTGELFF

d_gene: -
j_gene: TRBJ1-3
abundance: -
v_gene: TRBV5-1
CDR3nt: TGCGCCAGCAGCTTGGGACCAGGCCCTGGAAACACCATATATTTT
CDR3aa: CASSLGPGPGNTIYF

d_gene: TRBD1
j_gene: TRBJ2-3
abundance: -
v_gene: TRBV7-3
CDR3nt: TGTGCCAGCAGCCTCCACTCCGGGACAGGGAGGGTTGGAGATACGCAGTATTTT
CDR3aa: CASSLHSGTGRVGDTQYF

d_gene: -
j_gene: TRBJ2-2
abundance: -
v_gene: TRBV4-2
CDR3nt: TGTGCCAGCAGCCAAACAGGAGACACCGGGGAGCTGTTTTTT
CDR3aa: CASSQTGDTGELFF

d_gene: TRBD1
j_gene: TRBJ2-2
abundance: -
v_gene: TRBV3-1/TRBV3-2
CDR3nt: TGTGCCAGCAGCCAAGGGACAGGGGAAATCGGGGAGCTGTTTTTT
CDR3aa: CASSQGTGEIGELFF

d_gene: -
j_gene: TRBJ2-5
abundance: -
v_gene: TRBV4-1
CDR3nt: TGCGCCAGCGGCCAAGATTGGGAGGAGACCCAGTACTTC
CDR3aa: CASGQDWEETQYF

d_gene: TRBD1
j_gene: TRBJ1-2
abundance: once
v_gene: TRBV19
CDR3nt: TGTGCCAGTAGTAGAGAAGGGACAGAAGGCTATGGCTACACCTTC
CDR3aa: CASSREGTEGYGYTF

d_gene: -
j_gene: TRBJ2-7
abundance: -
v_gene: TRBV4-1
CDR3nt: TGCGCCAGCAGCCAAGGGGCGGGCTACGAGCAGTACTTC
CDR3aa: CASSQGAGYEQYF

d_gene: -
j_gene: TRBJ2-7
abundance: -
v_gene: TRBV28
CDR3nt: TGTGCCAGCAGACCAATGCAGGTCCACTACGAGCAGTACTTC
CDR3aa: CASRPMQVHYEQYF

d_gene: TRBD1
j_gene: TRBJ1-1
abundance: -
v_gene: TRBV18
CDR3nt: TGTGCCAGCTCAAAGCAGGGGGCGGGTGAAGCTTTCTTT
CDR3aa: CASSKQGAGEAFF

d_gene: -
j_gene: TRBJ1-6
abundance: -
v_gene: TRBV5-5
CDR3nt: TGTGCCAGCAGCTTACAGGAGTGGTCCTATAATTCACCCCTCCACTTT
CDR3aa: CASSLQEWSYNSPLHF

d_gene: -
j_gene: TRBJ1-2
abundance: -
v_gene: TRBV19
CDR3nt: TGTGCCAGTAGGGAGACAGGATCAGGCTACACCTTC
CDR3aa: CASRETGSGYTF

d_gene: TRBD1
j_gene: TRBJ1-6
abundance: -
v_gene: TRBV28
CDR3nt: TGTGCCAGCAGAATTAGTACCGGGACAGGGAATTCACCCCTCCACTTT
CDR3aa: CASRISTGTGNSPLHF

d_gene: -
j_gene: TRBJ1-1
abundance: -
v_gene: TRBV15
CDR3nt: TGTGCCACCAGCAGAGAGGGAGGACGGAGTGAAGCTTTCTTT
CDR3aa: CATSREGGRSEAFF

d_gene: TRBD1
j_gene: TRBJ1-5
abundance: -
v_gene: TRBV4-1
CDR3nt: TGCGCCAGCAGCCCCGTCAGGGGGCCCCATGGGCGTCAGCCCCAGCATTTT
CDR3aa: CASSPVRGPHGRQPQHF

d_gene: -
j_gene: TRBJ1-1
abundance: -
v_gene: TRBV12-3/TRBV12-4
CDR3nt: TGTGCCAGCAGTCCCCGTCCGGGGACTTTGGCTTTCTTT
CDR3aa: CASSPRPGTLAFF

d_gene: -
j_gene: TRBJ2-7
abundance: -
v_gene: TRBV11-2
CDR3nt: TGTGCCAGCAGCTTAGAACTGGGGGCCGAGCAGTACTTC
CDR3aa: CASSLELGAEQYF

d_gene: -
j_gene: TRBJ2-1
abundance: -
v_gene: TRBV30
CDR3nt: TGTGCCTGGAGAGTATCAGTAGCCAGGGGGCAGTTCTTC
CDR3aa: CAWRVSVARGQFF

d_gene: TRBD2
j_gene: TRBJ2-1
abundance: -
v_gene: TRBV2
CDR3nt: TGTGCCAGCAGGCGGCTAGCGGGTAACAATGAGCAGTTCTTC
CDR3aa: CASRRLAGNNEQFF

d_gene: -
j_gene: TRBJ2-5
abundance: -
v_gene: TRBV5-6
CDR3nt: TGTGCCAGCCTGACAGGACAAGAGACCCAGTACTTC
CDR3aa: CASLTGQETQYF

d_gene: TRBD1
j_gene: TRBJ1-1
abundance: -
v_gene: TRBV7-9
CDR3nt: TGTGCCAGCGGGGCCAGGGGGAAATCTGAAGCTTTCTTT
CDR3aa: CASGARGKSEAFF

d_gene: -
j_gene: TRBJ1-1
abundance: -
v_gene: TRBV3-1/TRBV3-2
CDR3nt: TGTGCCAGCAGCCGAAGCTTACCTAACACTGAAGCTTTCTTT
CDR3aa: CASSRSLPNTEAFF

d_gene: -
j_gene: TRBJ1-3
abundance: -
v_gene: TRBV5-4
CDR3nt: TGTGCCAGCAGCTTGGCTGGGGGCGGAAACACCATATATTTT
CDR3aa: CASSLAGGGNTIYF

d_gene: TRBD2
j_gene: TRBJ2-1
abundance: once
v_gene: TRBV7-2
CDR3nt: TGTGCCAGCAGCTCGGGCCCAGGACTAGCGGGGGTCGATGAGCAGTTCTTC
CDR3aa: CASSSGPGLAGVDEQFF

d_gene: TRBD1
j_gene: TRBJ1-1
abundance: -
v_gene: TRBV3-1/TRBV3-2
CDR3nt: TGTGCCAGCAGCCAAGGTGTTGGGACAGCCACTGAAGCTTTCTTT
CDR3aa: CASSQGVGTATEAFF

d_gene: TRBD2
j_gene: TRBJ2-5
abundance: -
v_gene: TRBV27
CDR3nt: TGTGCCATTGGGACTACCCCAGAGACCCAGTACTTC
CDR3aa: CAIGTTPETQYF

d_gene: TRBD1
j_gene: TRBJ2-7
abundance: -
v_gene: TRBV27
CDR3nt: TGTGCCAGCAGCCCCGGGACAGGGGGCGCTGGATACGAGCAGTACTTC
CDR3aa: CASSPGTGGAGYEQYF

d_gene: -
j_gene: TRBJ1-5
abundance: -
v_gene: TRBV29-1
CDR3nt: TGCAGCGCCGTAAGAGTGGGAGGCTATAGCAATCAGCCCCAGCATTTT
CDR3aa: CSAVRVGGYSNQPQHF

d_gene: -
j_gene: TRBJ2-7
abundance: -
v_gene: TRBV28
CDR3nt: TGTGCCAGCAGTTCCCCCCTGGAGGGAGCCTACGAGCAGTACTTC
CDR3aa: CASSSPLEGAYEQYF

d_gene: -
j_gene: TRBJ1-2
abundance: few
v_gene: TRBV4-3
CDR3nt: TGCGCCAGCAGCCAAGGGGCCAGGGTTTATGGCTACACCTTC
CDR3aa: CASSQGARVYGYTF

d_gene: TRBD1
j_gene: TRBJ1-5
abundance: -
v_gene: TRBV3-1/TRBV3-2
CDR3nt: TGTGCCAGCAGCCAAGATTTCGGCGGACAGGGGCAGCCCCAGCATTTT
CDR3aa: CASSQDFGGQGQPQHF

d_gene: TRBD2
j_gene: TRBJ2-1
abundance: -
v_gene: TRBV9
CDR3nt: TGTGCCAGCAGCCCCCCTAGCGGGAGTATAAATGAGCAGTTCTTC
CDR3aa: CASSPPSGSINEQFF

d_gene: -
j_gene: TRBJ1-2
abundance: -
v_gene: TRBV5-1
CDR3nt: TGCGCCAGCAGCTCGGGACACCGATATGGCTACACCTTC
CDR3aa: CASSSGHRYGYTF

d_gene: -
j_gene: TRBJ2-3
abundance: -
v_gene: TRBV6-5
CDR3nt: TGTGCCAGCAGTTACTCGGGCGGGGAGGACACAGATACGCAGTATTTT
CDR3aa: CASSYSGGEDTDTQYF

d_gene: -
j_gene: TRBJ2-6
abundance: -
v_gene: TRBV4-3
CDR3nt: TGCGCCAGCAGCCAAGATCGGGAGACCGTCCTCTTTGGGGCCAACGTCCTGACTTTC
CDR3aa: CASSQDRETVLFGANVLTF

d_gene: -
j_gene: TRBJ2-2
abundance: -
v_gene: TRBV7-2
CDR3nt: TGTGCCAGCAGCTTAACCAGCGGGCAGAACACCGGGGAGCTGTTTTTT
CDR3aa: CASSLTSGQNTGELFF

d_gene: -
j_gene: TRBJ1-2
abundance: -
v_gene: TRBV7-9
CDR3nt: TGTGCCAGCAGCTTGTCGGGGGAGTATGGCTACACCTTC
CDR3aa: CASSLSGEYGYTF

d_gene: -
j_gene: TRBJ1-1
abundance: -
v_gene: TRBV3-1/TRBV3-2
CDR3nt: TGTGCCAGCAGTCCTACGGGACTCATGAACACTGAAGCTTTCTTT
CDR3aa: CASSPTGLMNTEAFF

d_gene: TRBD1
j_gene: TRBJ2-7
abundance: -
v_gene: TRBV28
CDR3nt: TGTGCCAGCAGTCCCCCGGCAGGGGGCCCCAAGGGTGGGTACTTC
CDR3aa: CASSPPAGGPKGGYF

d_gene: TRBD2
j_gene: TRBJ2-3
abundance: -
v_gene: TRBV5-8
CDR3nt: TGTGCCAGCAGCTTGGCCTCACTAGCGGGAGGCCTAGGGGGAGATACGCAGTATTTT
CDR3aa: CASSLASLAGGLGGDTQYF

d_gene: -
j_gene: TRBJ2-1
abundance: -
v_gene: TRBV6-5
CDR3nt: TGTGCCAGCAGTTACGGGACATCCTACAATGAGCAGTTCTTC
CDR3aa: CASSYGTSYNEQFF

d_gene: TRBD1
j_gene: TRBJ2-1
abundance: -
v_gene: TRBV27
CDR3nt: TGTGCCAGCAGTTCCCCGATCGGGACAGGCCTGAACAATGAGCAGTTCTTC
CDR3aa: CASSSPIGTGLNNEQFF

d_gene: TRBD2
j_gene: TRBJ2-3
abundance: once
v_gene: TRBV7-8
CDR3nt: TGTGCCAGCAGCTTAGTGGGCTCAGCGGGGGGAGCCACAGATACGCAGTATTTT
CDR3aa: CASSLVGSAGGATDTQYF

d_gene: TRBD1
j_gene: TRBJ1-4
abundance: -
v_gene: TRBV18
CDR3nt: TGTGCCAGCTCACCCCGCCAGGGGGGCAATGAAAAACTGTTTTTT
CDR3aa: CASSPRQGGNEKLFF

d_gene: -
j_gene: TRBJ1-4
abundance: -
v_gene: TRBV4-2
CDR3nt: TGTGCCAGCAGCCAAAAGCGGGACGTGAATGAAAAACTGTTTTTT
CDR3aa: CASSQKRDVNEKLFF

d_gene: -
j_gene: TRBJ2-7
abundance: -
v_gene: TRBV28
CDR3nt: TGTGCCAGCAGTTACAGGGTGTACGAGCAGTACTTC
CDR3aa: CASSYRVYEQYF

d_gene: -
j_gene: TRBJ1-3
abundance: -
v_gene: TRBV28
CDR3nt: TGTGCCAGCAGGGGGGAGGACGGTGGTGGGAACACCATATATTTT
CDR3aa: CASRGEDGGGNTIYF

d_gene: -
j_gene: TRBJ1-1
abundance: -
v_gene: TRBV18
CDR3nt: TGTGCCAGCTCACCACCGTCTGTGAACACTGAAGCTTTCTTT
CDR3aa: CASSPPSVNTEAFF

d_gene: TRBD1
j_gene: TRBJ1-5
abundance: -
v_gene: TRBV27
CDR3nt: TGTGCCAGCAGTTTAAGGACAGGGGATCAGCCCCAGCATTTT
CDR3aa: CASSLRTGDQPQHF

d_gene: TRBD2
j_gene: TRBJ2-3
abundance: -
v_gene: TRBV29-1
CDR3nt: TGCAGCGTTGACCATGTAGCGGGGGGATACACAGATACGCAGTATTTT
CDR3aa: CSVDHVAGGYTDTQYF

d_gene: TRBD2
j_gene: TRBJ2-1
abundance: -
v_gene: TRBV19
CDR3nt: TGTGCCAGTAGTATGGCCCTTAGCGGGGGATACAATGAGCAGTTCTTC
CDR3aa: CASSMALSGGYNEQFF